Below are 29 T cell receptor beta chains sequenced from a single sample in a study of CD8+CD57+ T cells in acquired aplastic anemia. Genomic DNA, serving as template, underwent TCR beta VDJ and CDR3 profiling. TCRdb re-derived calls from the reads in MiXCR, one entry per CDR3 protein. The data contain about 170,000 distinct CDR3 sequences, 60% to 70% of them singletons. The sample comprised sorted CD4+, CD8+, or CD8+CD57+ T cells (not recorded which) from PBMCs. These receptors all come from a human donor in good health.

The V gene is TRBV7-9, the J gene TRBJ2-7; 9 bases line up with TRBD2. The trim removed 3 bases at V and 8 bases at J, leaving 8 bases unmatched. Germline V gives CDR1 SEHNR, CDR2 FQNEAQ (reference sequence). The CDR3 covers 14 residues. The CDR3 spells CASSLGGGGRKQYF. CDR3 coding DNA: TGTGCCAGCAGCTTGGGCGGGGGGGGAAGGAAGCAGTACTTC.

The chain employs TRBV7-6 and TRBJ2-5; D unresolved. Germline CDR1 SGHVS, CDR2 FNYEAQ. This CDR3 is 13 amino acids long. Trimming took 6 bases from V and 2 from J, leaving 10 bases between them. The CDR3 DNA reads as TGTGCCAGCAGTCCCCACCCTCAAGAGACCCAGTACTTC. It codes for CASSPHPQETQYF.

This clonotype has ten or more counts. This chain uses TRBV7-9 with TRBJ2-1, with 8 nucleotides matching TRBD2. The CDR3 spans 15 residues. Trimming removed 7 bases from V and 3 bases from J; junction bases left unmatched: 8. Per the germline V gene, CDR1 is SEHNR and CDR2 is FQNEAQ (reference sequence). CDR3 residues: CASNPIGGVYNEQFF. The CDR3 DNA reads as TGTGCCAGCAACCCCATCGGGGGGGTCTACAATGAGCAGTTCTTC.

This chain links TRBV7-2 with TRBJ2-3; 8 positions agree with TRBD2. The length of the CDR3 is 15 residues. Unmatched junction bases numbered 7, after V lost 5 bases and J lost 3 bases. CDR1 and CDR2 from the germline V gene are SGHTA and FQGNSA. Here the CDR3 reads CASSASGRGTDTQYF. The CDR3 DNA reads TGTGCCAGCAGCGCCAGCGGGAGAGGTACAGATACGCAGTATTTT.

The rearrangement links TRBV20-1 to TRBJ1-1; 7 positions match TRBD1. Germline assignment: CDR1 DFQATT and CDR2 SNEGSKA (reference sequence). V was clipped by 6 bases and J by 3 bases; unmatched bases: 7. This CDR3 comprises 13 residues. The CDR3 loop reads CSAFTGTDTEAFF. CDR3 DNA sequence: TGCAGTGCCTTCACTGGGACAGACACTGAAGCTTTCTTT.

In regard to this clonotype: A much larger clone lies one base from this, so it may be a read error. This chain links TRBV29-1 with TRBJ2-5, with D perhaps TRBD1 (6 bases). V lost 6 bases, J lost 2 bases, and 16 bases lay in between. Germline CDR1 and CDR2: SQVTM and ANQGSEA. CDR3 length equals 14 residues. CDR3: CSVAGTPPQETQYF. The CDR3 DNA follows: TGCAGCGTAGCCGGGACACCTCCTCAAGAGACCCAGTACTTC.

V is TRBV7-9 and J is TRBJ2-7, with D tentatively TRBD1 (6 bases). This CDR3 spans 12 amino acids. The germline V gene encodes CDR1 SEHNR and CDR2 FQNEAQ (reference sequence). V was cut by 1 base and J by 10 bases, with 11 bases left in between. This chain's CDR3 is CASSLDGGGQYF. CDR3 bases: TGTGCCAGCAGCTTAGATGGGGGCGGACAGTACTTC.

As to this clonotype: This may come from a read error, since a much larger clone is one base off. The CDR3 loop reads CASTQLRDRRNAGELFF. The CDR3 region has the DNA TGTGCCAGCACTCAACTCCGGGACAGGAGGAACGCCGGGGAGCTGTTTTTT. The chain has TRBV6-1 and TRBJ2-2; 8 positions match TRBD1. Germline CDR1 and CDR2: MNHNS and SASEGT. This CDR3 contains 17 residues.

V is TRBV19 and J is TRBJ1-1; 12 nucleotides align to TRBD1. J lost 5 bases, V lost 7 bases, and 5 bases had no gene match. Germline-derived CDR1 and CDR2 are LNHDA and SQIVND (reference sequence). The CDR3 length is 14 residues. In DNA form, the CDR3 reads TGTGCCAGTATGGGGACAGGGGGCGGAACTGAAGCTTTCTTT. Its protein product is CASMGTGGGTEAFF.

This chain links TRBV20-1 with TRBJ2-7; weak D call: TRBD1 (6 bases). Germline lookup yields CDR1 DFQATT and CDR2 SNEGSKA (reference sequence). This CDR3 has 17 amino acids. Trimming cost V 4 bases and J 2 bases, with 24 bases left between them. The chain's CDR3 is CSANPIFLQGVAYEQYF. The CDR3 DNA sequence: TGCAGTGCTAACCCTATTTTCTTACAGGGAGTTGCCTACGAGCAGTACTTC.

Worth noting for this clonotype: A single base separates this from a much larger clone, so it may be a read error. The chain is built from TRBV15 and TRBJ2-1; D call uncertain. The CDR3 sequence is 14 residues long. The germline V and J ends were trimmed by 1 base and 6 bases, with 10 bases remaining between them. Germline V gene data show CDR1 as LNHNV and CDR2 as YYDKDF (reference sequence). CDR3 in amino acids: CATSRGGEGNEQFF. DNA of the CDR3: TGTGCCACCAGCAGAGGTGGGGAAGGCAATGAGCAGTTCTTC.

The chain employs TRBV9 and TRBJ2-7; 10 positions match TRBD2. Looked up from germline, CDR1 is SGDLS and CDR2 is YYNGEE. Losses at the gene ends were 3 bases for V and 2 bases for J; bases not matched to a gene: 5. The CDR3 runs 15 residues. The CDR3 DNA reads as TGTGCCAGCAGCGATAGCGGGAGGTCCGCCTACGAGCAGTACTTC. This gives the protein CASSDSGRSAYEQYF.

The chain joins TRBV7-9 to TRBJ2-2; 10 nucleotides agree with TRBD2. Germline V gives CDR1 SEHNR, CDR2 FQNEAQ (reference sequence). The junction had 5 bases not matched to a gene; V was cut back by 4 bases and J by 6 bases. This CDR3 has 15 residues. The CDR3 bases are TGTGCCAGCAGCTGGATAGCGGGAGGCGCCGGGGAGCTGTTTTTT. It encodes CASSWIAGGAGELFF.

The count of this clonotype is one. The CDR3, as DNA: TGTGCCAGCATTTGGACTAGCGGGGGGACCTACAATGAAGCTTTCTTT. Translated, it gives CASIWTSGGTYNEAFF. The gene calls are TRBV6-1 and TRBJ1-1; TRBD1 might be the D (5 bases). V lost 7 bases and J 7 bases, leaving 25 bases between the germline ends. The CDR3 has 16 residues. Germline CDR1 MNHNS, CDR2 SASEGT.

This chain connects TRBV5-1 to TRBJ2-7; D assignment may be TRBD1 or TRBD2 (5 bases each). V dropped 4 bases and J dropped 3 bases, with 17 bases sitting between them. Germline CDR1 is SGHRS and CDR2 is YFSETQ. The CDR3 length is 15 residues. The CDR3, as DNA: TGCGCCAGCAGCGCGGGCCCAGGGTTAAGCTACGAGCAGTACTTC. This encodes CASSAGPGLSYEQYF.

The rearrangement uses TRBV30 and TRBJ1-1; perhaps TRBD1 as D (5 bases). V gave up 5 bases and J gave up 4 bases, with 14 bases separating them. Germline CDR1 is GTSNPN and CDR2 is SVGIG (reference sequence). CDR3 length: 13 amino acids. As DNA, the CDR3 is TGTGCCTGGGCGGACATTCTGGGCACTGAAGCTTTCTTT. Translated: CAWADILGTEAFF.

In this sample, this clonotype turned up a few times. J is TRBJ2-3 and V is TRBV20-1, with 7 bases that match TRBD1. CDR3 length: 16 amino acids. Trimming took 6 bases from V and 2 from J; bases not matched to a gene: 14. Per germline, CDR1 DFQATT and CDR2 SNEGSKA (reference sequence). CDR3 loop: CSATSGTASFTDTQYF. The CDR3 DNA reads TGCAGTGCAACGTCCGGGACAGCCTCCTTCACAGATACGCAGTATTTT.

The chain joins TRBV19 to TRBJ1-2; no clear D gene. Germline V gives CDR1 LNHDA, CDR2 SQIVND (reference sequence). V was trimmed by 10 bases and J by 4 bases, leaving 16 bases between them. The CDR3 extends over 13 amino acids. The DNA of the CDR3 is TGTGCCATTTCGCCGGGCCCTCCCTATGGCTACACCTTC. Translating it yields CAISPGPPYGYTF.

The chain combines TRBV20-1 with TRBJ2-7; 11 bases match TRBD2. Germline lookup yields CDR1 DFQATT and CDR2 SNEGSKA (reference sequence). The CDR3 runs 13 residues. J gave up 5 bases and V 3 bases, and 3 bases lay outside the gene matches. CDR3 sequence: CSARVAGGNEQYF. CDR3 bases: TGCAGTGCTAGGGTAGCGGGGGGGAACGAGCAGTACTTC.

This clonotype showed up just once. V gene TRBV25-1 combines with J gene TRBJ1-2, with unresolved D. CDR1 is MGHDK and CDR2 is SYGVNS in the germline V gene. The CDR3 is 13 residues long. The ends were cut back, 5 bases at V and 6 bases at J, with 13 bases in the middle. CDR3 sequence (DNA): TGTGCCAGCAGTTCCGACCAGGTGGATGGCTACACCTTC. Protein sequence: CASSSDQVDGYTF.

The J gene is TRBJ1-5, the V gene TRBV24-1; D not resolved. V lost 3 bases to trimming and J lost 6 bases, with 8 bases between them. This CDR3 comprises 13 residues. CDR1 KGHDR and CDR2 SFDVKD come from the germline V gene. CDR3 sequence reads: CATSDKGSQPQHF. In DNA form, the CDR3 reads TGTGCCACCAGTGATAAGGGCAGTCAGCCCCAGCATTTT.

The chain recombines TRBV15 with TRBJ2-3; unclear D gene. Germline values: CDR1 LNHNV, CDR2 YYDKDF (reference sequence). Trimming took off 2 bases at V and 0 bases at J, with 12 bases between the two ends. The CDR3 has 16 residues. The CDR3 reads CATSRSLTTSTDTQYF. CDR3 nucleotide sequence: TGTGCCACCAGCAGATCCCTGACGACTAGCACAGATACGCAGTATTTT.

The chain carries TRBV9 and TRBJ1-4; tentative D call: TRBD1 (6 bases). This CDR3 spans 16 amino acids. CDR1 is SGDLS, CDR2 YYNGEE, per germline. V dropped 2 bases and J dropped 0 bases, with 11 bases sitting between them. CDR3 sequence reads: CASSVGTGTTNEKLFF. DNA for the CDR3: TGTGCCAGCAGCGTTGGAACAGGGACAACTAATGAAAAACTGTTTTTT.

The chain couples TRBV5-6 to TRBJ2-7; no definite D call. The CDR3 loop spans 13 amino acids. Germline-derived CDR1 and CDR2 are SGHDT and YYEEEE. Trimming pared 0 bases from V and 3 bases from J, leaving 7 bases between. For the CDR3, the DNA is TGTGCCAGCAGCTTGGGGTCTAACTACGAGCAGTACTTC. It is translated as CASSLGSNYEQYF.

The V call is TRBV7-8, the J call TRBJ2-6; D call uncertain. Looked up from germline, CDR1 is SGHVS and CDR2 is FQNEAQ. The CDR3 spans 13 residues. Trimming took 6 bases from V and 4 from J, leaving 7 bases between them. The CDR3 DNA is TGTGCCAGCAGGTTGGGGGGGGCCAACGTCCTGACTTTC. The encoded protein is CASRLGGANVLTF.

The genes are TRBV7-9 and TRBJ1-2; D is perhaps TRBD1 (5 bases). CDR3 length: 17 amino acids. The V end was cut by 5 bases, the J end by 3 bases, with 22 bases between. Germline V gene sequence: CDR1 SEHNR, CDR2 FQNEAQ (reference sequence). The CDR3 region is CASSRTTVNEEYYGYTF. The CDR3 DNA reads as TGTGCCAGCAGCCGTACGACAGTCAACGAGGAGTACTATGGCTACACCTTC.

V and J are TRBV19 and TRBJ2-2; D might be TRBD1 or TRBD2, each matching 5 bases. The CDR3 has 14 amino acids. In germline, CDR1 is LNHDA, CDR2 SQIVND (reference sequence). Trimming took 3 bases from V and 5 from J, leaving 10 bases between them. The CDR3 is CASSIFGGTGELFF. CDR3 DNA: TGTGCCAGTAGTATCTTTGGGGGAACCGGGGAGCTGTTTTTT.

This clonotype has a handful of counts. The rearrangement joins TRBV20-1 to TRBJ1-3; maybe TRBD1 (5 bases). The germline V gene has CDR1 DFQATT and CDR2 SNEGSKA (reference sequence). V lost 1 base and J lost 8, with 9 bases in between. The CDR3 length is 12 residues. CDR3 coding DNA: TGCAGTGCTAGAGGAGAAGGGGACACCATATATTTT. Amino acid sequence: CSARGEGDTIYF.

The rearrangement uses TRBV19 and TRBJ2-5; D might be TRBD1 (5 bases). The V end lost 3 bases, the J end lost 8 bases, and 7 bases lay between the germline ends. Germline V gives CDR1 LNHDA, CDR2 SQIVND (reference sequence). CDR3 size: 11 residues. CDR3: CASSIGQTQYF. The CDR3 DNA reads TGTGCCAGTAGTATCGGACAAACCCAGTACTTC.